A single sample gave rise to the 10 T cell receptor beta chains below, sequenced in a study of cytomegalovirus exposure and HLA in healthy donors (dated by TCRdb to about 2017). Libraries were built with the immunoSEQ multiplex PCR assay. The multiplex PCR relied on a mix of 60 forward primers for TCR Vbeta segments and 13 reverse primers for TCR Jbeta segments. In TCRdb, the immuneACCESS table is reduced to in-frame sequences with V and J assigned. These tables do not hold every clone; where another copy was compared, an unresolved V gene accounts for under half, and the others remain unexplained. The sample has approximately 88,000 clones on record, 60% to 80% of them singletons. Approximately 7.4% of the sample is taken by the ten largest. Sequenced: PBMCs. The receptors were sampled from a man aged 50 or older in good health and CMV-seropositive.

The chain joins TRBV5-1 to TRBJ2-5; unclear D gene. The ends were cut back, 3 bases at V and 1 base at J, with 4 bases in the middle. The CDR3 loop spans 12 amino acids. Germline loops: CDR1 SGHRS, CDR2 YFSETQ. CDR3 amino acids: CASSSRQETQYF. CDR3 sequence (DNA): TGCGCCAGCAGCTCCCGCCAAGAGACCCAGTACTTC.

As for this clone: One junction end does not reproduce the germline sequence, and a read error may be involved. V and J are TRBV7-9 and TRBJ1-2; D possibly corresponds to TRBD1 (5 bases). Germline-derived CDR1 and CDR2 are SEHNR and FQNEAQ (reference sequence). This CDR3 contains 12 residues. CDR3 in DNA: TGTTCCAGCAGCCTGGCGGGGCAGGGCTACACCTTC. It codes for CSSSLAGQGYTF.

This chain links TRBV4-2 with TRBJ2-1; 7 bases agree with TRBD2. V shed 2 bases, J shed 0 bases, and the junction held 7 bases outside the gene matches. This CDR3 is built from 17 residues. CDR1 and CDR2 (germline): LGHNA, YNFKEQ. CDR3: CASSQLGLGGSYNEQFF. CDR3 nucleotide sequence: TGTGCCAGCAGCCAACTCGGACTAGGTGGCTCCTACAATGAGCAGTTCTTC.

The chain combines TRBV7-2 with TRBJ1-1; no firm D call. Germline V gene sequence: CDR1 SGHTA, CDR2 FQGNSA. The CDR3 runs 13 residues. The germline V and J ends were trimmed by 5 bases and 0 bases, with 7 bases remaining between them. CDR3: CASSPLMNTEAFF. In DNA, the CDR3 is TGTGCCAGCAGCCCTCTTATGAACACTGAAGCTTTCTTT.

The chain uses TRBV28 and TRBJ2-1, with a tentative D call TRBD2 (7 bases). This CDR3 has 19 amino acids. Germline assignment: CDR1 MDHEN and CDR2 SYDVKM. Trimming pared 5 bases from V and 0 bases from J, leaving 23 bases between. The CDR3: CASSQQLTRGGSSYNEQFF. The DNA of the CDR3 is TGTGCCAGCAGTCAACAGCTTACTAGGGGGGGGAGCTCCTACAATGAGCAGTTCTTC.

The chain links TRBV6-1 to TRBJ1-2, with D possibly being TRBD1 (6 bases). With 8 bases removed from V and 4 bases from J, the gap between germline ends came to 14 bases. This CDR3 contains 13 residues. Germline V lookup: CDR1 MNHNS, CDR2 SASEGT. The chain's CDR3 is CASHFAGAYGYTF. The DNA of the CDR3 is TGTGCCAGCCACTTTGCAGGGGCCTATGGCTACACCTTC.

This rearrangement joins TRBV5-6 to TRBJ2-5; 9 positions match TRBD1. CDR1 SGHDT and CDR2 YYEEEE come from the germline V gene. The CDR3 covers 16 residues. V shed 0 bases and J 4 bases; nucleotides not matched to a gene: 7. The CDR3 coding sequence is TGTGCCAGCAGCTTGGGGCGGACAGGGGACAGAGAGACCCAGTACTTC. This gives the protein CASSLGRTGDRETQYF.

CDR3 DNA sequence: TGTGCCAGCAGCGACAATAGACAGGGCTACGAGCAGTACTTC. Its protein is CASSDNRQGYEQYF. The chain combines TRBV7-2 with TRBJ2-7; 7 positions match TRBD1. CDR1 is SGHTA and CDR2 is FQGNSA in the germline V gene. V was pared by 5 bases and J by 3 bases, with 7 bases of the junction left unmatched. The CDR3 has 14 amino acids.

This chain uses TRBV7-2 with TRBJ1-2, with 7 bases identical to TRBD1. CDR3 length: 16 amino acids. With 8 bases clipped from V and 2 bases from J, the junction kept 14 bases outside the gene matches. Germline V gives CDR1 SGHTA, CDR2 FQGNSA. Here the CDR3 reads CASGPKTGVANYGYTF. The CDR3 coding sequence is TGTGCCAGCGGGCCTAAAACAGGGGTTGCAAACTATGGCTACACCTTC.

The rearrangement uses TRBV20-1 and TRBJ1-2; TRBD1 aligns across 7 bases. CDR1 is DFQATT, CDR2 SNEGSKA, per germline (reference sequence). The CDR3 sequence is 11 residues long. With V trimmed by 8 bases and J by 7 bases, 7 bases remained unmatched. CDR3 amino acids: CSLRGKGGYTF. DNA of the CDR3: TGCAGTCTCAGGGGGAAAGGTGGCTACACCTTC.